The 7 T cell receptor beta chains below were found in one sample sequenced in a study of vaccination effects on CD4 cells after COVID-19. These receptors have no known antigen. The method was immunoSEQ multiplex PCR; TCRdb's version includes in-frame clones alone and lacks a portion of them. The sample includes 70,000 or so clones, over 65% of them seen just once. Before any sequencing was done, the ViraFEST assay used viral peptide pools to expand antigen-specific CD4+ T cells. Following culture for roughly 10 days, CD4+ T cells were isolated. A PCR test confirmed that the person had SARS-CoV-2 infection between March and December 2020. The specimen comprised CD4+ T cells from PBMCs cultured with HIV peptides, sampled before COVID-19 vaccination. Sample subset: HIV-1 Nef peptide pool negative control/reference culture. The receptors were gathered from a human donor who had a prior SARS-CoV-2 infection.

The CDR3 is CASSQDLWGPGNTIYF. Written as DNA, the CDR3 is TGCGCCAGCAGCCAAGATCTTTGGGGCCCCGGAAACACCATATATTTT. The gene calls are TRBV4-3 and TRBJ1-3; a possible D gene is TRBD1 (5 bases). The CDR3 totals 16 residues. CDR1 is LGHNA, CDR2 YSLEER, per germline. V was pared by 0 bases and J by 4 bases, with 13 bases between.

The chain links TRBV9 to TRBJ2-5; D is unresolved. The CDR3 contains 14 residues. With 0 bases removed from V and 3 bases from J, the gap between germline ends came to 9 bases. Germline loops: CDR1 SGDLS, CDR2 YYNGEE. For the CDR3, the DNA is TGTGCCAGCAGCGTAGATGCCAGCAAAGAGACCCAGTACTTC. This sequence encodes CASSVDASKETQYF.

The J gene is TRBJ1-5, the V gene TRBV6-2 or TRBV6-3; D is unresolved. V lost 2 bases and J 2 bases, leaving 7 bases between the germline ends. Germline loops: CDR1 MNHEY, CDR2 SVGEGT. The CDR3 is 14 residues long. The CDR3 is CASSYGGGNQPQHF. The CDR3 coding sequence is TGTGCCAGCAGTTACGGTGGGGGCAATCAGCCCCAGCATTTT.

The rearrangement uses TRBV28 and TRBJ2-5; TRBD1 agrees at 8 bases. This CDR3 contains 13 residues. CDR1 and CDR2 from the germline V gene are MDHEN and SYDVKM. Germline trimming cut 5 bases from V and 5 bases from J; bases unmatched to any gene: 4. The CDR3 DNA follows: TGTGCCAGCAGTCTGGGACAGGATGAGACCCAGTACTTC. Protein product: CASSLGQDETQYF.

The CDR3 sequence is CASSPRETGSNTGELFF. The CDR3 coding sequence is TGTGCCAGCTCACCACGCGAGACAGGGTCGAACACCGGGGAGCTGTTTTTT. The J gene is TRBJ2-2, the V gene TRBV18; 7 bases are shared with TRBD1. The germline V gene encodes CDR1 KGHSH and CDR2 LQKENI. The junction had 5 bases not matched to a gene; V was cut back by 1 base and J by 0 bases. The CDR3 totals 17 residues. The entire variable domain, with the rest obtained from reference TRBV18 and TRBJ2-2, is as follows: NAGVMQNPRHLVRRRGQEARLRCSPMKGHSHVYWYRQLPEEGLKFMVYLQKENIIDESGMPKERFSAEFPKEGPSILRIQQVVRGDSAAYFCASSPRETGSNTGELFFGEGSRLTVL.

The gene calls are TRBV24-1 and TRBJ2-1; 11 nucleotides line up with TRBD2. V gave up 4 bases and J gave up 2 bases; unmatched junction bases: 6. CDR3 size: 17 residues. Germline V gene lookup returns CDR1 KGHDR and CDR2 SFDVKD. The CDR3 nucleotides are TGTGCCACCAGTGACGCAGGGACTAGCGGAACCTACAATGAGCAGTTCTTC. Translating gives CATSDAGTSGTYNEQFF.

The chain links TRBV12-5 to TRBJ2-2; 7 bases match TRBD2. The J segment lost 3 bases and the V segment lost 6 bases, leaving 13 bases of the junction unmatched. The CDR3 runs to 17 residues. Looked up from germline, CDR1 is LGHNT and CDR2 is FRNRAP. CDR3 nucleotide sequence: TGTGCTAGTGGCAAAGTCTCGGGGACTACGGACACCGGGGAGCTGTTTTTT. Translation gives CASGKVSGTTDTGELFF.